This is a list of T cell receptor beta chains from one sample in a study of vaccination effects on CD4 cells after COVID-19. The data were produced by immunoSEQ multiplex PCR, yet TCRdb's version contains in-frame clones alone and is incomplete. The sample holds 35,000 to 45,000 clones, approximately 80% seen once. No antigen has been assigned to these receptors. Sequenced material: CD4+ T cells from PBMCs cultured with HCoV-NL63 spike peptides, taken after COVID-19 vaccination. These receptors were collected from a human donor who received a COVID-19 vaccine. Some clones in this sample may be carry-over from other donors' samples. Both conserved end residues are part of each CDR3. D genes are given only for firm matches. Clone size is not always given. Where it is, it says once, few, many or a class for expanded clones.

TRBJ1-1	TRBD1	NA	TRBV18	CASSQGGGRLNTEAFF	TGTGCCAGCTCCCAGGGGGGGGGCCGACTGAACACTGAAGCTTTCTTT
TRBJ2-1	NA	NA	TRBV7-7	CASSYRLGSYNEQFF	TGTGCCAGCAGCTACAGGCTTGGCTCCTACAATGAGCAGTTCTTC
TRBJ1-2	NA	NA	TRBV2	CASQVYYGYTF	TGTGCCAGTCAAGTTTACTATGGCTACACCTTC
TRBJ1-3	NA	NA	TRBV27	CASSSDFGSGNTIYF	TGTGCCAGCAGTTCCGACTTTGGCTCTGGAAACACCATATATTTT
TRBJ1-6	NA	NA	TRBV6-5	CASQGVPHNSPLHF	TGTGCCAGCCAGGGAGTCCCACATAATTCACCCCTCCACTTT
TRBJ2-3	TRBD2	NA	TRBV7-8	CASSYKYSGEFTDTQYF	TGTGCCAGCAGCTATAAATATAGCGGGGAATTCACAGATACGCAGTATTTT
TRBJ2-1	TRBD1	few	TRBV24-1	CATSEPGQGTFF	TGTGCCACCAGTGAACCGGGACAGGGGACGTTCTTC
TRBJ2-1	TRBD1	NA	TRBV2	CARASTGASRQFF	TGTGCCAGGGCCTCAACAGGGGCATCACGGCAGTTCTTC
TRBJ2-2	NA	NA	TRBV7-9	CASSLGGGTGELFF	TGTGCCAGCAGCTTAGGGGGAGGCACCGGGGAGCTGTTTTTT
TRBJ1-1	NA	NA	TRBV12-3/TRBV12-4	CAARKDRNTEAFF	TGTGCCGCCCGAAAGGACAGGAACACTGAAGCTTTCTTT
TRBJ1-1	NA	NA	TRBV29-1	CSSEDGQGAFF	TGCAGTTCTGAGGACGGCCAGGGCGCTTTCTTT
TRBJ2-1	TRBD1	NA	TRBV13	CASSYRGNEQFF	TGTGCCAGCAGCTACAGGGGGAATGAGCAGTTCTTC
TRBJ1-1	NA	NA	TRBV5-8	CASPGPPGGNTEAFF	TGTGCCAGCCCGGGGCCGCCGGGGGGGAACACTGAAGCTTTCTTT
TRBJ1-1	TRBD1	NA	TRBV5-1	CASSLGTGTEAFF	TGCGCCAGCAGCTTGGGGACAGGGACTGAAGCTTTCTTT
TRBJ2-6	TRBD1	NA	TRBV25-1	CASSWTGGISGANVLTF	TGTGCCAGCAGTTGGACAGGGGGCATATCTGGGGCCAACGTCCTGACTTTC
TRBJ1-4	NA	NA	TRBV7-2	CASSFFGKNEKLFF	TGTGCCAGCAGCTTTTTTGGGAAAAATGAAAAACTGTTTTTT
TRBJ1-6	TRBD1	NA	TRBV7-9	CASSNGQGFYNSPLHF	TGTGCCAGCAGCAACGGACAGGGCTTCTATAATTCACCCCTCCACTTT
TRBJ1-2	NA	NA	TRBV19	CASRSQGTDYGYTF	TGTGCCAGTAGGTCACAGGGTACGGACTATGGCTACACCTTC
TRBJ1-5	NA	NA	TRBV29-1	CSVTLDSSNQPQHF	TGCAGCGTTACCTTAGACAGTAGCAATCAGCCCCAGCATTTT
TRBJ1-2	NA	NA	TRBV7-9	CASSLGNGYGYTF	TGTGCCAGCAGCTTAGGGAACGGATATGGCTACACCTTC
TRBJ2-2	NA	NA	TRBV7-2	CASSLAGAESGELFF	TGTGCCAGCAGCTTAGCTGGGGCGGAATCCGGGGAGCTGTTTTTT
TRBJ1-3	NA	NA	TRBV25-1	CASSASGPLSGNTIYF	TGTGCCAGCAGTGCGTCGGGGCCCCTCTCTGGAAACACCATATATTTT
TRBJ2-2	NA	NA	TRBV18	CASSPGPPTITGELFF	TGTGCCAGCTCACCGGGACCCCCGACCATCACCGGGGAGCTGTTTTTT
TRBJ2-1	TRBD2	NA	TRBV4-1	CASSQTGPSGGPGEQFF	TGCGCCAGCAGCCAAACCGGGCCCTCGGGGGGGCCGGGTGAGCAGTTCTTC
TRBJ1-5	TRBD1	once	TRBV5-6	CASSLDRGQPQHF	TGTGCCAGCAGCTTGGACAGGGGCCAGCCCCAGCATTTT
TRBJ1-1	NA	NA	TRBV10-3	CAIRPQGGYTEAFF	TGTGCCATCAGGCCTCAGGGAGGATACACTGAAGCTTTCTTT
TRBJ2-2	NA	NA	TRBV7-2	CASSPTDRGTGELFF	TGTGCCAGCAGTCCGACTGATCGAGGCACCGGGGAGCTGTTTTTT
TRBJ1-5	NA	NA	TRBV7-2	CASSFMGGNQPQHF	TGTGCCAGCAGCTTCATGGGGGGCAATCAGCCCCAGCATTTT
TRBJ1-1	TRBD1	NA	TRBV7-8	CASSPLQGARTEAFF	TGTGCCAGCAGCCCCTTACAGGGGGCGCGGACTGAAGCTTTCTTT
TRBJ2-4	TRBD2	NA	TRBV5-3	CARSLNVRTSGGAKVAKNIQYF	TGTGCCAGAAGCTTGAATGTACGGACTAGCGGGGGGGCTAAAGTAGCCAAAAACATTCAGTACTTC
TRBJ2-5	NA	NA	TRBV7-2	CASSLGGPETQYF	TGTGCCAGCAGCTTAGGGGGACCAGAGACCCAGTACTTC
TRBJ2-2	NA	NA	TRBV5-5	CASSLAGSGAVGELFF	TGTGCCAGCAGCTTGGCAGGTTCGGGGGCCGTCGGGGAGCTGTTTTTT
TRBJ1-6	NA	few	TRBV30	CAWSVQSGSPLHF	TGTGCCTGGAGTGTACAATCCGGTTCACCCCTCCACTTT
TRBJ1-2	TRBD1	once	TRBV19	CATTGTGRNHGYTF	TGTGCCACGACCGGGACAGGGAGGAACCATGGCTACACCTTC
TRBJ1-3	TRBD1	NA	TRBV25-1	CASSAGTGSGNTIYF	TGTGCCAGCAGTGCCGGGACAGGGTCCGGAAACACCATATATTTT
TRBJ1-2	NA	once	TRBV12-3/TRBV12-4	CATLRGYYGYTF	TGTGCCACCCTCCGGGGCTATTATGGCTACACCTTC